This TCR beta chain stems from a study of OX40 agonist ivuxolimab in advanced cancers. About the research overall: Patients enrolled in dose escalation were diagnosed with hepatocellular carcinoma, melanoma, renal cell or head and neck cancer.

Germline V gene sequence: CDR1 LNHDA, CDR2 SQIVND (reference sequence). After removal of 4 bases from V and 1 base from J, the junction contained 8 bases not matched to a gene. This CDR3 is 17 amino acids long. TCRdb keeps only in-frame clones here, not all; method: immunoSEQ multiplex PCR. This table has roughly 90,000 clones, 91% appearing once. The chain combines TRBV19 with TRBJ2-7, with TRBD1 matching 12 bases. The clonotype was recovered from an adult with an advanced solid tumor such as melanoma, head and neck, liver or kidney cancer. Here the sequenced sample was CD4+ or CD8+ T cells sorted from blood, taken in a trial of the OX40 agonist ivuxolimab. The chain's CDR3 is CASSTTGQGALSYEQYF. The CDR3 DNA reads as TGTGCCAGTAGTACGACGGGACAGGGGGCTTTGTCCTACGAGCAGTACTTC.